This T cell receptor beta chain was observed in a study of control samples from healthy donors and cancer patients. The method was immunoSEQ multiplex PCR; TCRdb's version includes in-frame clones alone and lacks a portion of them. Of approximately 94,000 clones listed, approximately 84% are singletons. The CDR3 consists of 12 residues. V was clipped by 7 bases and J by 4 bases, with 10 bases between them. The V gene's germline CDR1 is LNHDA and CDR2 SQIVND (reference sequence). This sequence was found in a man between 65 and 79 years old with lung cancer. The chain combines TRBV19 with TRBJ1-2; D not resolved. Input material: PBMCs. The CDR3, as DNA: TGTGCCAGTAACGGACCTGGCTATGGCTACACCTTC. It codes for CASNGPGYGYTF. The full variable domain, its missing parts supplied by reference TRBV19 and TRBJ1-2, is DGGITQSPKYLFRKEGQNVTLSCEQNLNHDAMYWYRQDPGQGLRLIYYSQIVNDFQKGDIAEGYSVSREKKESFPLTVTSAQKNPTAFYLCASNGPGYGYTFGSGTRLTVV.